The 2 T cell receptor beta chains below come from one sample, sequenced in a study of blood T cell repertoires in COVID-19. Sequenced by immunoSEQ multiplex PCR; TCRdb stores in-frame clones only, minus some. The repertoire has a few hundred thousand clones, 65% to 85% of them found once; the top ten carry 5.5% to 7.5%. Sequencing was performed on PBMCs or T cells enriched from blood (not recorded which). The receptors here all came from a woman aged 40-49 years who had recovered from COVID-19.

This chain joins TRBV2 and TRBJ2-7; the match to TRBD1 covers 12 bases. With V trimmed by 5 bases and J by 1 base, 9 bases remained unmatched. The germline V gene has CDR1 SNHLY and CDR2 FYNNEI. This CDR3 contains 17 residues. CDR3 DNA sequence: TGTGCCAGCAGTATCCCGGGACAGGGGGCAGGGTCCTACGAGCAGTACGTC. Its protein product is CASSIPGQGAGSYEQYV.

This chain uses TRBV28 with TRBJ2-7; possible D gene TRBD2, 5 bases. The length of the CDR3 is 14 residues. The germline CDR1 and CDR2 sequences are MDHEN and SYDVKM. The germline V and J ends were trimmed by 5 bases and 0 bases, with 11 bases remaining between them. The CDR3 DNA sequence: TGTGCCAGCAGTCCGGGTGGGAGCTCCTACGAGCAGTACTTC. Translating gives CASSPGGSSYEQYF.